The clone carrying this T cell receptor beta chain was picked up a small number of times. What it recognizes is unknown. This CDR3 region has 16 residues. The data were obtained in a study of T-cell memory formation after mild COVID-19. Study-wide points: Among clones peaking at day 37 in the second wave, SARS-CoV-2 specificity remained unconfirmed. Several responding clones turned up in pre-infection memory, indicating that cross-reactive memory may have taken part. Shrinking CD4+ clones resided mostly in CM and EM, and CD8+ ones in EMRA.

The TCR alpha and TCR beta cDNA libraries, bearing sample barcodes and UMIs, were generated by 5'RACE using constant-segment primers. MiXCR, run by TCRdb on the 5' RACE reads, gives a single entry per CDR3 protein. Seen here are about 270,000 distinct CDR3 sequences, approximately 19% observed once, and the top ten hold roughly 24%. This TCR came from a man younger than 30 who had mild COVID-19 (a few samples of this study predate the infection). Cell type and time point are not known. The sample taken for sequencing was PBMCs or a T cell subset sorted from them (not recorded which). The gene calls are TRBV21-1 and TRBJ2-7; the table's D gene call, TRBD1, was not cross checked with the DNA. TRBV21-1 is a pseudogene locus. The CDR3 DNA is TGTGCCAGCAGCAAAGCCCACAGGCTTGGCCTCTACGAGCAGTACTTC. The encoded protein is CASSKAHRLGLYEQYF.